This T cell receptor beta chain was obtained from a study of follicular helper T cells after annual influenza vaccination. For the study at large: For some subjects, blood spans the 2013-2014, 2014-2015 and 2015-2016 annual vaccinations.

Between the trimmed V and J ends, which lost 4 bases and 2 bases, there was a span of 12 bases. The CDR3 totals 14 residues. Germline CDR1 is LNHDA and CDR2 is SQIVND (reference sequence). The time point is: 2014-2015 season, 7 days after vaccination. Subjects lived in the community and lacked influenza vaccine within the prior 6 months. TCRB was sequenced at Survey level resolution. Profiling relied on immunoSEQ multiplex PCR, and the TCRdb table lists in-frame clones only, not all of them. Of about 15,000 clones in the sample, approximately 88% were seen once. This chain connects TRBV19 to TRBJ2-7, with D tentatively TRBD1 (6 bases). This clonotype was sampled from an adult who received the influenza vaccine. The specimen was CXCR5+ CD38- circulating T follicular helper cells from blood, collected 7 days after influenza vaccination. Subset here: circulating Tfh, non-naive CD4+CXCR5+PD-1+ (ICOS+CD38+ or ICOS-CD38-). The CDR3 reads CASSTGVGAYEQYF. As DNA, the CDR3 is TGTGCCAGTAGTACAGGGGTTGGGGCCTACGAGCAGTACTTC.